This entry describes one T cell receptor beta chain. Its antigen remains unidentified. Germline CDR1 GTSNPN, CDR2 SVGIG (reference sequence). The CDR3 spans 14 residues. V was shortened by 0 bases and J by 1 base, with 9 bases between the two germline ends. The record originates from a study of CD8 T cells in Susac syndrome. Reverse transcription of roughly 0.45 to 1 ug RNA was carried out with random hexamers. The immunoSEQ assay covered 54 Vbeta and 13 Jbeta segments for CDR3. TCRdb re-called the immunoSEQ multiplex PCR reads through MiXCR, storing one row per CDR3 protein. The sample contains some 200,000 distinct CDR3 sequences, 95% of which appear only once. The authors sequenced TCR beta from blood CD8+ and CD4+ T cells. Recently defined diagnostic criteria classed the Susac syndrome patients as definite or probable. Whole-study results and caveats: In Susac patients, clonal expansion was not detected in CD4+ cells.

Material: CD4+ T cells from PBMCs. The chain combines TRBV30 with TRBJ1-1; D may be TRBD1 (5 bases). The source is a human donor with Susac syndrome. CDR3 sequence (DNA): TGTGCCTGGAGTGTAAGTCAGGGGAACACTGAAGCTTTCTTT. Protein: CAWSVSQGNTEAFF.